Below, 9 T cell receptor beta chains from the same sample are listed, as sequenced in a study of CXCR3-negative and CXCR3-positive naive CD8 T cells. UMI-tagged TRB cDNA libraries were built via 5' RACE. One entry per CDR3 protein, without DNA, is what TCRdb gives after re-calling the 5' RACE reads. This repertoire includes roughly 80,000 distinct CDR3 sequences. Study-wide results and caveats: For CXCR3-positive naive cells, TRB CDR3s were more hydrophobic than those of CXCR3-negative naive cells.

The antigens of these receptors remain unknown. Sequenced sample: naive CXCR3+ CD8+ T cells from blood. As for subset: CD45RO-CCR7+CD27+CD95- naive CD8+ T cells expressing CXCR3 (TNR3+). The origin of the receptors is a human donor in good health. Some clones in this sample may be carry-over from other donors' samples.

The chain carries TRBV29-1 and TRBJ2-5; the TCRdb D gene call, TRBD1, has no DNA to confirm it. CDR3 length equals 15 residues. CDR1 is SQVTM, CDR2 ANQGSEA, per germline. CDR3 loop: CSVDLTATSQETQYF.

This CDR3 is CASSLPGIYEQYF. The chain carries TRBV12-3 or TRBV12-4 and TRBJ2-7; TCRdb indicates TRBD1, and absent DNA this call remains unverified. This CDR3 comprises 13 residues.

V usage is TRBV11-2 and J usage is TRBJ2-5; lacking DNA, the TRBD2 call made by TCRdb goes unchecked. Per germline, CDR1 SGHAT and CDR2 FQNNGV. The CDR3 has 14 amino acids. The CDR3 protein is CASSLTSGQETQYF.

J is TRBJ2-7 and V is TRBV6-2 or TRBV6-3. The germline V gene has CDR1 MNHEY and CDR2 SVGEGT. This CDR3 has 14 residues. CDR3 sequence: CASSYSDNSYEQYF.

V gene TRBV7-9 combines with J gene TRBJ2-1; TCRdb returns TRBD1, unconfirmable since there is no DNA. CDR1 and CDR2 from the germline V gene are SEHNR and FQNEAQ (reference sequence). The CDR3 loop spans 16 amino acids. CDR3 loop: CASSPSGGGNYNEQFF.

The chain uses TRBV6-5 and TRBJ2-7; TCRdb's D gene call, TRBD1, goes unchecked for lack of DNA. The CDR3 has 15 residues. CDR1 is MNHEY and CDR2 is SVGAGI in the germline V gene. This CDR3 is CASSYYKTGDYEQYF.

This chain joins TRBV28 and TRBJ2-1. The germline V gene has CDR1 MDHEN and CDR2 SYDVKM. The CDR3 spans 14 residues. The CDR3 sequence: CASSYLGPNNEQFF.

The CDR3 spells CASSYEGPNEQFF. The chain couples TRBV6-2 or TRBV6-3 to TRBJ2-1; TCRdb designates TRBD2, a call that cannot be tested without DNA. Looked up from germline, CDR1 is MNHEY and CDR2 is SVGEGT. This CDR3 has 13 residues.

The genes are TRBV25-1 and TRBJ1-1; the D gene TCRdb calls, TRBD1, cannot be checked with no DNA. The CDR3 extends over 12 amino acids. The germline CDR1 and CDR2 sequences are MGHDK and SYGVNS. CDR3 residues: CASSDYLYEAFF.